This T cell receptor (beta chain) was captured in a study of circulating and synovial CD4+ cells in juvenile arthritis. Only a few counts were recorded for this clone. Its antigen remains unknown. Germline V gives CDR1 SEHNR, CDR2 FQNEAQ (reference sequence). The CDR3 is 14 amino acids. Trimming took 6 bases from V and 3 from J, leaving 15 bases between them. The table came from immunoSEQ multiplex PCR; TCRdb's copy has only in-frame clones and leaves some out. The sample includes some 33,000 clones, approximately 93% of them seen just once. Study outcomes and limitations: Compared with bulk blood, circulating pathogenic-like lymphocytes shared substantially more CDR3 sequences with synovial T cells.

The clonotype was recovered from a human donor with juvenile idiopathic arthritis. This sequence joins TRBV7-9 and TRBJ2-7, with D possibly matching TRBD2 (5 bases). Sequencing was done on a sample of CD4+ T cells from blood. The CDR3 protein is CASSKEGPLYEQYF. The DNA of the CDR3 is TGTGCCAGCAGTAAAGAGGGCCCGCTCTACGAGCAGTACTTC.